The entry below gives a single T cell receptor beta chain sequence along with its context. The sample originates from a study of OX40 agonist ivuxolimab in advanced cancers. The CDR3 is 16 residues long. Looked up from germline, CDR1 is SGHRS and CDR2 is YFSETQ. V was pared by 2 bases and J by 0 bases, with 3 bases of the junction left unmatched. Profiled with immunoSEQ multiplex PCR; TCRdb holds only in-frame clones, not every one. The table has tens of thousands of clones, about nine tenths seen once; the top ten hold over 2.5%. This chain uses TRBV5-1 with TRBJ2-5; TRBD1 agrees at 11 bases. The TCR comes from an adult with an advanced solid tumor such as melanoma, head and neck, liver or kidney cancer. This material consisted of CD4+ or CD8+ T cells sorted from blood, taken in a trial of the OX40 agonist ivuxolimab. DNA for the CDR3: TGCGCCAGCAGCTTCCGGACAGGGGGCTACCAAGAGACCCAGTACTTC. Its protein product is CASSFRTGGYQETQYF.